Sequencing of this T cell receptor beta chain was carried out in a study of T cells in Graves' hyperthyroidism and ophthalmopathy. Overall study context: The blood sample was taken at first diagnosis, before treatment began. Regarding the study as a whole: Most thyroid clonotypes expanded above 0.001 appeared in blood too.

Investigators excluded patients with uncontrolled infection, other autoimmune disease, pregnancy or lactation. The blood sample predates any ophthalmopathy symptoms, coming from first hyperthyroidism diagnosis. The CDR3 totals 18 residues. Per germline, CDR1 SNHLY and CDR2 FYNNEI. V shed 4 bases and J 0 bases; nucleotides not matched to a gene: 8. This clonotype was recorded many times. Antigen: not known. Amplified TCR beta CDR3 regions came from RNA transcripts. The TCR CDR3 was amplified in a first-round RT-PCR using the HTBI primer set. MiXCR, run by TCRdb on the multiplex PCR reads, gives a single entry per CDR3 protein. The sample has around 700,000 distinct CDR3 sequences, around a sixth seen once.

The receptor was isolated from a woman in her forties or fifties with Graves' hyperthyroidism that later progressed to Graves' ophthalmopathy. V gene TRBV2 combines with J gene TRBJ2-2, with 10 bases that match TRBD1. The specimen sequenced was blood. In nucleotides, the CDR3 is TGTGCCAGCAGTGCGGGACAGGGGCCCCTCGCGAACACCGGGGAGCTGTTTTTT. Residues: CASSAGQGPLANTGELFF.